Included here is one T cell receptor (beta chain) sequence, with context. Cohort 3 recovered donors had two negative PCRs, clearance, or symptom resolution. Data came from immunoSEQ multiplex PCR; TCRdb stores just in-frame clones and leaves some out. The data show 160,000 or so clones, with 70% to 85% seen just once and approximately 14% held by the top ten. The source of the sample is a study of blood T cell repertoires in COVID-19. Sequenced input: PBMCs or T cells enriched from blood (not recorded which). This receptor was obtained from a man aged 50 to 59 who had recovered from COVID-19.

The chain's CDR3 is CASSLARTSGGYEQYF. The CDR3 DNA reads as TGCGCCAGCAGCTTGGCCCGGACTAGCGGGGGTTACGAGCAGTACTTC. J is TRBJ2-7 and V is TRBV5-1, with TRBD2 matching over 13 bases. CDR1 SGHRS and CDR2 YFSETQ come from the germline V gene. There are 16 residues in the CDR3. J was trimmed by 4 bases and V by 0 bases; bases with no gene match: 4. Combining the CDR3 with reference TRBV5-1 and TRBJ2-7 gives the whole variable domain KAGVTQTPRYLIKTRGQQVTLSCSPISGHRSVSWYQQTPGQGLQFLFEYFSETQRNKGNFPGRFSGRQFSNSRSEMNVSTLELGDSALYLCASSLARTSGGYEQYFGPGTRLTVT.